This entry lists 28 T cell receptor beta chains sequenced from one sample in a study of T cell repertoires in cytomegalovirus infection. One entry per CDR3 protein results from TCRdb running MiXCR on the reads. The sample carries about 230,000 distinct CDR3 sequences, under 25% recorded once. Sequenced sample: CD8+ T cells from PBMCs. Source of these receptors: a human donor in good health (CMV status not recorded). Some clones in this sample may be carry-over from other donors' samples.

This clonotype was seen a handful of times. The V and J genes are TRBV20-1 and TRBJ2-3; 9 bases map to TRBD2. The CDR3 totals 18 residues. Trimming at V came to 5 bases and at J to 0 bases, leaving 15 bases not matched to a gene. The germline CDR1 and CDR2 sequences are DFQATT and SNEGSKA (reference sequence). The CDR3 sequence: CSAAGTSSPPASTDTQYF. The CDR3 DNA is TGCAGTGCTGCCGGGACTAGCTCTCCGCCTGCTAGCACAGATACGCAGTATTTT.

This clonotype was counted at least ten times. The chain employs TRBV7-9 and TRBJ2-1, with 9 bases fitting TRBD1. The ends lost 7 bases at V and 0 bases at J; junction bases unmatched: 7. The CDR3 loop spans 16 amino acids. The germline CDR1 and CDR2 sequences are SEHNR and FQNEAQ (reference sequence). The CDR3 here is CASTEGDRASYNEQFF. CDR3 coding DNA: TGTGCCAGCACCGAGGGGGACAGGGCCTCCTACAATGAGCAGTTCTTC.

The gene calls are TRBV7-9 and TRBJ2-7; D call uncertain. The length of the CDR3 is 13 residues. V dropped 2 bases and J dropped 5 bases, with 10 bases sitting between them. The V gene's germline CDR1 is SEHNR and CDR2 FQNEAQ (reference sequence). The CDR3 sequence: CASSLPGKDEQYF. In nucleotides, the CDR3 is TGTGCCAGCAGCTTACCCGGAAAAGACGAGCAGTACTTC.

This clonotype occurred a few times. The chain recombines TRBV25-1 with TRBJ2-6, with 7 bases aligning to TRBD1. V lost 4 bases and J lost 0; bases outside the gene matches: 6. Germline CDR1 is MGHDK and CDR2 is SYGVNS. The CDR3 covers 17 residues. The CDR3 is CASSGWDSSSGANVLTF. The DNA of the CDR3 is TGTGCCAGCAGTGGCTGGGACAGTAGCTCTGGGGCCAACGTCCTGACTTTC. Full variable domain (outside the CDR3, taken from reference TRBV25-1 and TRBJ2-6): EADIYQTPRYLVIGTGKKITLECSQTMGHDKMYWYQQDPGMELHLIHYSYGVNSTEKGDLSSESTVSRIRTEHFPLTLESARPSHTSQYLCASSGWDSSSGANVLTFGAGSRLTVL.

Concerning this clonotype: With a much larger clone just one base away, this may be a read error. The rearrangement uses TRBV2 and TRBJ1-1; no definite D call. CDR3 length equals 13 residues. V was shortened by 7 bases and J by 1 base, with 10 bases between the two germline ends. From germline, CDR1 is SNHLY and CDR2 FYNNEI. The CDR3 sequence is CASKYPGNTEAFF. For the CDR3, the DNA is TGTGCCAGCAAATATCCAGGGAACACTGAAGCTTTCTTT.

The chain uses TRBV27 and TRBJ2-1; weak D call: TRBD1 (5 bases). The CDR3 is 15 amino acids. The V gene's germline CDR1 is MNHEY and CDR2 SMNVEV (reference sequence). V shed 7 bases and J shed 3 bases, with 16 bases lying between them. CDR3 amino acids: CASTQGVNLYNEQFF. The CDR3 DNA follows: TGTGCCAGCACCCAGGGTGTCAACCTCTACAATGAGCAGTTCTTC.

The CDR3 DNA sequence: TGCAGTGCTAGAGAGGGAGGAGGGGGGGCCAGGCGATTCCAAGAGACCCAGTACTTC. It yields the protein CSAREGGGGARRFQETQYF. This chain links TRBV20-1 with TRBJ2-5; D possibly corresponds to TRBD2 (7 bases). The CDR3 has 19 amino acids. The V end was cut by 0 bases, the J end by 1 base, with 24 bases between. Germline assignment: CDR1 DFQATT and CDR2 SNEGSKA (reference sequence).

V gene TRBV2 combines with J gene TRBJ1-4, with D unresolved. CDR1 and CDR2 (germline): SNHLY, FYNNEI. The CDR3 contains 11 residues. V lost 8 bases to trimming and J lost 8 bases, with 9 bases between them. CDR3 residues: CASRSREKLFF. The CDR3 DNA reads TGTGCCAGCCGAAGTAGAGAAAAACTGTTTTTT.

This sequence joins TRBV19 and TRBJ2-7, with D possibly TRBD1 on 7 matching bases. Germline V lookup: CDR1 LNHDA, CDR2 SQIVND (reference sequence). Trimming shortened V by 4 bases and J by 3 bases, and 10 bases separated the two germline ends. CDR3 length: 13 amino acids. The CDR3 is CASSSGTVYEQYF. The CDR3 DNA is TGTGCCAGTAGTAGCGGGACAGTCTACGAGCAGTACTTC.

Remarks on this clonotype: One junction end does not reproduce the germline sequence, and a read error may be involved. The V call is TRBV7-8, the J call TRBJ1-1; D is undetermined. Germline V gene sequence: CDR1 SGHVS, CDR2 FQNEAQ. The length of the CDR3 is 15 residues. CDR3 sequence: CASSLAGGSNTEAFF. In DNA, the CDR3 is TGTGCCAGCAGCCTAGCCGGCGGGTCAAACACTGAAGCTTTCTTT.

At least ten counts were recorded for this clonotype. The chain couples TRBV7-6 to TRBJ2-1, with a weak D call TRBD2 (5 bases). Germline V lookup: CDR1 SGHVS, CDR2 FNYEAQ. This CDR3 is 13 amino acids long. Trimming took 0 bases from V and 8 from J, leaving 8 bases between them. The CDR3 spells CASSLARRDEQFF. Written as DNA, the CDR3 is TGTGCCAGCAGCTTAGCGAGGCGGGATGAGCAGTTCTTC.

The rearrangement uses TRBV2 and TRBJ2-5; 7 bases are shared with TRBD1. Germline-derived CDR1 and CDR2 are SNHLY and FYNNEI. The CDR3 runs to 12 residues. The V and J ends lost 8 bases and 2 bases, in that order; junction bases with no gene match: 2. CDR3 protein: CASEGAQETQYF. The DNA of the CDR3 is TGTGCCAGCGAGGGGGCTCAAGAGACCCAGTACTTC. Supplemented by reference TRBV2 and TRBJ2-5, the full variable domain reads EPEVTQTPSHQVTQMGQEVILRCVPISNHLYFYWYRQILGQKVEFLVSFYNNEISEKSEIFDDQFSVERPDGSNFTLKIRSTKLEDSAMYFCASEGAQETQYFGPGTRLLVL.

The chain links TRBV11-1 to TRBJ2-7; 8 bases map to TRBD1. Germline-derived CDR1 and CDR2 are SGHAT and FQDESV (reference sequence). CDR3 length equals 17 residues. J gave up 3 bases and V 0 bases, and 10 bases lay outside the gene matches. This CDR3 reads CASSLASSETGVYEQYF. CDR3 nucleotides: TGTGCCAGCAGCTTAGCTTCATCGGAGACAGGGGTCTACGAGCAGTACTTC.

There are many counts of this clonotype. V usage is TRBV6-1 and J usage is TRBJ1-1; TRBD1 matches at 10 bases. V lost 6 bases, J lost 8 bases, and 0 bases stayed unmatched. Germline V gene data show CDR1 as MNHNS and CDR2 as SASEGT. The CDR3 is made up of 11 amino acids. The CDR3 spells CASRGQGEAFF. The DNA for the CDR3 is TGTGCCAGCAGGGGACAGGGGGAAGCTTTCTTT.

This clonotype has more than one count but fewer than ten. The chain employs TRBV19 and TRBJ2-7; 11 bases fit TRBD2. The junction had 8 bases not matched to a gene; V was cut back by 5 bases and J by 5 bases. Germline-derived CDR1 and CDR2 are LNHDA and SQIVND (reference sequence). CDR3 length: 15 amino acids. The CDR3 is CASSVGTSGLNEQYF. The DNA for the CDR3 is TGTGCCAGTAGTGTGGGGACTAGCGGACTCAACGAGCAGTACTTC.

This clonotype was counted at least ten times. The V call is TRBV7-8, the J call TRBJ1-1; D not certain. V was pared by 1 base and J by 7 bases, with 7 bases between. This CDR3 comprises 12 residues. The V gene's germline CDR1 is SGHVS and CDR2 FQNEAQ. The CDR3 region is CASSLEGFEAFF. DNA of the CDR3: TGTGCCAGCAGCTTAGAAGGGTTTGAAGCTTTCTTT.

This clonotype was seen ten or more times. The chain combines TRBV10-3 with TRBJ2-1, with TRBD2 identical over 7 bases. Germline CDR1 ENHRY, CDR2 SYGVKD. CDR3 length: 15 amino acids. V shed 6 bases, J shed 0 bases, and the junction held 5 bases outside the gene matches. The CDR3 reads CAIRGGGSSYNEQFF. The CDR3 nucleotides read TGTGCCATCAGGGGGGGGGGAAGCTCCTACAATGAGCAGTTCTTC.

This clonotype appeared many times. The chain uses TRBV7-2 and TRBJ1-5, with D unresolved. This CDR3 comprises 14 residues. V lost 5 bases to trimming and J lost 2 bases, with 10 bases between them. Germline CDR1 SGHTA, CDR2 FQGNSA. CDR3 sequence: CASSQVSGNQPQHF. For the CDR3, the DNA is TGTGCCAGCAGCCAGGTGTCGGGCAATCAGCCCCAGCATTTT.

In its sample, this clonotype was seen many times. In nucleotides, the CDR3 is TGTGCCAGCAGCACAGGAAGGGACTCTAACTATGGCTACACCTTC. Encoded protein: CASSTGRDSNYGYTF. The chain has TRBV7-2 and TRBJ1-2; D possibly corresponds to TRBD1 (5 bases). The germline V gene encodes CDR1 SGHTA and CDR2 FQGNSA. The CDR3 consists of 15 residues. V dropped 5 bases and J dropped 0 bases, with 13 bases sitting between them.

The J gene is TRBJ2-3, the V gene TRBV28; 8 positions match TRBD2. J gave up 0 bases and V 5 bases, and 7 bases lay outside the gene matches. The CDR3 is 16 amino acids. The germline V gene has CDR1 MDHEN and CDR2 SYDVKM. The CDR3 region is CASSRSTSVSTDTQYF. DNA for the CDR3: TGTGCCAGCAGTCGATCGACTAGCGTAAGCACAGATACGCAGTATTTT.

The genes are TRBV4-1 and TRBJ2-7, with TRBD1 matching 9 bases. J was trimmed by 3 bases and V by 5 bases; bases with no gene match: 5. The CDR3 extends over 14 amino acids. CDR1 is MGHRA and CDR2 is YSYEKL in the germline V gene. CDR3 residues: CASSARDRVYEQYF. In nucleotides, the CDR3 is TGCGCCAGCAGCGCCCGGGACAGGGTCTACGAGCAGTACTTC.

The V gene is TRBV10-3, the J gene TRBJ2-2, with 8 bases identical to TRBD1. CDR3 length: 13 amino acids. The trim removed 10 bases at V and 3 bases at J, leaving 4 bases unmatched. Germline V gene sequence: CDR1 ENHRY, CDR2 SYGVKD. In nucleotides, the CDR3 is TGTGCCACGCTGACAGGGGACACCGGGGAGCTGTTTTTT. Its protein is CATLTGDTGELFF.

This rearrangement joins TRBV12-3 or TRBV12-4 to TRBJ2-1; D is undetermined. The CDR3 is made up of 12 amino acids. V lost 6 bases and J 2 bases, leaving 5 bases between the germline ends. CDR3 protein: CASSRAYNEQFF. The CDR3 DNA reads TGTGCCAGCAGCCGGGCCTACAATGAGCAGTTCTTC.

This clonotype was counted between two and nine times. The rearrangement links TRBV28 to TRBJ2-5; TRBD2 might be the D (5 bases). Germline V gene sequence: CDR1 MDHEN, CDR2 SYDVKM. The CDR3 covers 13 residues. Trimming removed 6 bases from V and 4 bases from J, with 12 bases in between. In DNA, the CDR3 is TGTGCCAGCAGCGGGGTCACCGTAGAGACCCAGTACTTC. Its protein is CASSGVTVETQYF.

This clonotype was detected many times. This chain links TRBV6-5 with TRBJ1-1; TRBD1 is a possible D gene (6 bases). CDR1 and CDR2 from the germline V gene are MNHEY and SVGAGI. There are 12 residues in the CDR3. V lost 0 bases to trimming and J lost 7 bases, with 6 bases between them. The CDR3 coding sequence is TGTGCCAGCAGTTACTCAGGGGGTGAAGCTTTCTTT. Its translation is CASSYSGGEAFF.

The genes are TRBV25-1 and TRBJ1-2; 7 bases match TRBD1. Looked up from germline, CDR1 is MGHDK and CDR2 is SYGVNS. This CDR3 spans 16 amino acids. The ends lost 1 base at V and 3 bases at J; junction bases unmatched: 8. The CDR3 DNA follows: TGTGCCAGCAGTGAATCCCACAGGGGATTAGACTATGGCTACACCTTC. It yields the protein CASSESHRGLDYGYTF.

The sample holds many counts of this clonotype. This sequence joins TRBV12-3 or TRBV12-4 and TRBJ2-1; D unclear. The ends were cut back, 6 bases at V and 2 bases at J, with 11 bases in the middle. CDR3 length: 14 residues. The CDR3 DNA reads TGTGCCAGCAGCCCCCTGTTCACCTACAATGAGCAGTTCTTC. Translated, it gives CASSPLFTYNEQFF.

This clonotype was observed at least ten times. The V gene is TRBV7-8, the J gene TRBJ2-7, with 9 nucleotides matching TRBD2. Looked up from germline, CDR1 is SGHVS and CDR2 is FQNEAQ. This CDR3 contains 18 residues. V lost 1 base to trimming and J lost 1 base; unmatched junction nucleotides: 11. CDR3 region: CASSLGFLAGAFSYEQYF. For the CDR3, the DNA is TGTGCCAGCAGCTTAGGTTTTTTAGCGGGGGCGTTTTCCTACGAGCAGTACTTC.